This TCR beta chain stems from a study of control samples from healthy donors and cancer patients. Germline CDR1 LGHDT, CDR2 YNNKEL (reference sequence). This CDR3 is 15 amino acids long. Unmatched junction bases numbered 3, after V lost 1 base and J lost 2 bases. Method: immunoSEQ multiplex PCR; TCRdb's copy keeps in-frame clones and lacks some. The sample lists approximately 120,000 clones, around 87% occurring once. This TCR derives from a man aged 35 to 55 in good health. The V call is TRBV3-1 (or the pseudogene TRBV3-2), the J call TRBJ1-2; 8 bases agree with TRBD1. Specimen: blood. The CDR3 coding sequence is TGTGCCAGCAGCCAAGTCAGGACAGGGAACTATGGCTACACCTTC. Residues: CASSQVRTGNYGYTF.